This is a list of T cell receptor beta chains from one sample in a study of identical twins. TCRdb redid the calling of the 5' RACE reads with MiXCR, one entry per CDR3 protein. Among 410,000 or so distinct CDR3 sequences, around a sixth were seen once, and the ten largest hold 9% to 15%. Sequenced sample: naive T cells sorted from blood. Receptors were obtained from a man between 45 and 60 years old in good health. Each CDR3 is given with its conserved first and last residue. Fields, in order: D gene, J gene, clone size, V gene, CDR3 DNA, CDR3 protein. The D gene is left open where the match is weak. Not every row has a clone size; where given, it reads once, few, many or a size class.

- | TRBJ1-2 | few | TRBV20-1 | TGCAGTGCTAGTTGGCCGGATCACTATGGCTACACCTTC | CSASWPDHYGYTF
- | TRBJ2-5 | many | TRBV25-1 | TGTGCCAGCAGTGCTCCGGGATCTCTACAAGAGACCCAGTACTTC | CASSAPGSLQETQYF
- | TRBJ2-3 | many | TRBV10-3 | TGTGCCATCAGTGTGGCTTCTCAGACAGATACGCAGTATTTT | CAISVASQTDTQYF
- | TRBJ2-7 | few | TRBV7-2 | TGTGCCAGCAGCTCCGGGGGCCTAGCGGTATACGAGCAGTACTTC | CASSSGGLAVYEQYF
- | TRBJ2-6 | many | TRBV7-9 | TGTGCCAGCAGCGCCAACAGGGCTGGGGCCAACGTCCTGACTTTC | CASSANRAGANVLTF
- | TRBJ1-2 | once | TRBV5-5 | TGTGCCAGCAGCTTGGAGCGGGACGGAGGTCTTTGGGGCTACACCTTC | CASSLERDGGLWGYTF
- | TRBJ2-2 | - | TRBV12-3/TRBV12-4 | TGTGCCAGCAGACCTGGGATTTCGGGGGAGCTGTTTTTT | CASRPGISGELFF
TRBD1 | TRBJ2-2 | few | TRBV20-1 | TGCAGTGCCCTAAACAGGGGCGGTAGGGCCGGGGAGCTGTTTTTT | CSALNRGGRAGELFF
- | TRBJ2-3 | many | TRBV14 | TGTGCCAGCAGCCATTTATCGGGGCTAAGCACAGATACGCAGTATTTT | CASSHLSGLSTDTQYF
TRBD1 | TRBJ2-7 | - | TRBV20-1 | TGCAGTGCTAGAGCAATGTCCAGGGGGTCCTACGAGCAGTACTTC | CSARAMSRGSYEQYF
- | TRBJ2-1 | few | TRBV7-2 | TGTGCCAGCAGCTGGGCGGACCCGAGGGTCCTCAATGAGCAGTTCTTC | CASSWADPRVLNEQFF
- | TRBJ2-2 | - | TRBV4-3 | TGCGCCAGCAGCCCCTCGAGGGGACTTCACACCGGGGAGCTGTTTTTT | CASSPSRGLHTGELFF